What follows are 22 T cell receptor beta chains derived from one specimen sequenced in a study of OX40 agonist ivuxolimab in advanced cancers. Data came from immunoSEQ multiplex PCR; TCRdb stores just in-frame clones and leaves some out. The sample carries about 79,000 clones, 70% to 85% recorded once. The sequencing used CD4+ or CD8+ T cells sorted from blood, collected in a trial of the OX40 agonist ivuxolimab. These TCRs come from an adult with an advanced solid tumor such as melanoma, head and neck, liver or kidney cancer.

This rearrangement joins TRBV7-8 to TRBJ2-7; 8 bases fit TRBD1. CDR3 length: 14 residues. V lost 0 bases to trimming and J lost 2 bases; unmatched junction nucleotides: 0. Germline CDR1 SGHVS, CDR2 FQNEAQ. CDR3 DNA: TGTGCCAGCAGCTTAGCGGACAGGGCCTACGAGCAGTACTTC. This translates into CASSLADRAYEQYF.

The chain recombines TRBV27 with TRBJ1-4, with 7 bases fitting TRBD1. V was clipped by 5 bases and J by 3 bases; unmatched bases: 6. CDR1 and CDR2 (germline): MNHEY, SMNVEV (reference sequence). The CDR3 spans 15 residues. Written as DNA, the CDR3 is TGTGCCAGCAGTACTCGACAGGGCTCTAATGAAAAACTGTTTTTT. Protein: CASSTRQGSNEKLFF. Supplemented by reference TRBV27 and TRBJ1-4, the full variable domain reads EAQVTQNPRYLITVTGKKLTVTCSQNMNHEYMSWYRQDPGLGLRQIYYSMNVEVTDKGDVPEGYKVSRKEKRNFPLILESPSPNQTSLYFCASSTRQGSNEKLFFGSGTQLSVL.

The gene calls are TRBV19 and TRBJ1-4; the D gene is possibly TRBD1 (5 bases). This CDR3 contains 14 residues. Trimming shortened V by 10 bases and J by 6 bases, and 18 bases separated the two germline ends. The germline V gene has CDR1 LNHDA and CDR2 SQIVND (reference sequence). The CDR3 nucleotides are TGTGCCACGACAAGGGGCGCAAGGCATGAAAAACTGTTTTTT. This translates into CATTRGARHEKLFF.

This clone was observed once. The rearrangement joins TRBV5-1 to TRBJ2-3, with D possibly matching TRBD2 (5 bases). The CDR3 loop spans 13 amino acids. The V end was cut by 0 bases, the J end by 5 bases, with 7 bases between. Germline CDR1 is SGHRS and CDR2 is YFSETQ. The DNA of the CDR3 is TGCGCCAGCAGCTTGGAGGCGGGAGATACGCAGTATTTT. Residues: CASSLEAGDTQYF.

This clone turned up a few times. This chain links TRBV11-3 with TRBJ2-4, with a tentative D call TRBD1 (6 bases). Trimming removed 5 bases at V and 8 bases at J, with 16 bases between. The CDR3 runs to 14 residues. CDR1 and CDR2 (germline): SGHNT, YENEEA. In DNA form, the CDR3 reads TGTGCCAGCAGCCCCAGGGACACGAGAGACATTCAGTACTTC. This gives the protein CASSPRDTRDIQYF. Complete variable domain (other parts from reference TRBV11-3 and TRBJ2-4): EAGVVQSPRYKIIEKKQPVAFWCNPISGHNTLYWYLQNLGQGPELLIRYENEEAVDDSQLPKDRFSAERLKGVDSTLKIQPAELGDSAVYLCASSPRDTRDIQYFGAGTRLSVL.

The rearrangement links TRBV10-2 to TRBJ1-2; no clear D gene. In germline, CDR1 is WSHSY, CDR2 SAAADI. The V gene lost 10 bases and the J gene lost 2 bases, with 8 bases spanning the gap. The CDR3 is 11 residues long. This CDR3 is CATGQNYGYTF. CDR3 bases: TGCGCCACGGGTCAGAACTATGGCTACACCTTC.

The chain couples TRBV10-3 to TRBJ1-2, with TRBD1 as a possible D gene (6 bases). Germline lookup yields CDR1 ENHRY and CDR2 SYGVKD. V was trimmed by 10 bases and J by 0 bases, leaving 15 bases between them. This CDR3 spans 14 amino acids. The CDR3 here is CATRQVTTNYGYTF. The DNA of the CDR3 is TGTGCCACAAGACAGGTCACCACTAACTATGGCTACACCTTC.

The V and J genes are TRBV18 and TRBJ2-7; D is possibly TRBD1 (5 bases). The V and J ends lost 6 bases and 0 bases respectively, with 15 bases between them. Germline values: CDR1 KGHSH, CDR2 LQKENI. This CDR3 contains 15 residues. This CDR3 is CASSLTSGYSYEQYF. The CDR3, as DNA: TGTGCCAGCTCCCTCACCTCAGGGTACTCCTACGAGCAGTACTTC.

This sequence joins TRBV7-2 and TRBJ2-3; 8 bases map to TRBD2. Germline lookup yields CDR1 SGHTA and CDR2 FQGNSA. V shed 2 bases, J shed 14 bases, and the junction held 18 bases outside the gene matches. The CDR3 has 16 amino acids. CDR3 region: CASSLMVDGRGSGMYF. DNA of the CDR3: TGTGCCAGCAGCTTAATGGTTGACGGGAGGGGGTCAGGGATGTATTTT.

The V and J genes are TRBV28 and TRBJ2-5, with 8 nucleotides matching TRBD1. The assigned J gene may be wrong: the sequence end matches TRBJ2-7 better. Germline-derived CDR1 and CDR2 are MDHEN and SYDVKM. This CDR3 contains 18 residues. Here the CDR3 DNA reads TGTGCCAGCAGTTTTCTCTACACCAGGGGGCGTGGGTCGTACGAGCAGTACTTC. As protein: CASSFLYTRGRGSYEQYF.

In its sample, this clone was seen a few times. CDR3 DNA: TGCGCCAGCAGCTTGAGGCTCGGACCTAACTATGGCTACACCTTC. Its protein is CASSLRLGPNYGYTF. The chain carries TRBV5-1 and TRBJ1-2; no clear D gene. V was trimmed by 1 base and J by 0 bases, leaving 10 bases between them. Germline V gene lookup returns CDR1 SGHRS and CDR2 YFSETQ. The CDR3 totals 15 residues.

The V call is TRBV5-5, the J call TRBJ2-1, with 9 bases that match TRBD2. V lost 3 bases and J lost 4; bases outside the gene matches: 17. This CDR3 contains 19 residues. Germline V gene data show CDR1 as SGHKS and CDR2 as YYEKEE (reference sequence). The CDR3 DNA follows: TGTGCCAGCAGCTCGAACCCTAGCGGGAACCCCACAGAATACAATGAGCAGTTCTTC. Translated, it gives CASSSNPSGNPTEYNEQFF.

The chain joins TRBV7-8 to TRBJ2-3; D not certain. The CDR3 consists of 14 residues. The V and J ends lost 1 base and 1 base respectively, with 6 bases between them. CDR1 and CDR2 from the germline V gene are SGHVS and FQNEAQ. The chain's CDR3 is CASSLVRGTDTQYF. DNA of the CDR3: TGTGCCAGCAGCTTAGTCCGGGGCACAGATACGCAGTATTTT.

V and J are TRBV19 and TRBJ2-7, with D possibly matching TRBD2 (6 bases). The CDR3 consists of 13 residues. CDR1 LNHDA and CDR2 SQIVND come from the germline V gene (reference sequence). V lost 1 base, J lost 6 bases, and 10 bases lay in between. CDR3 DNA sequence: TGTGCCAGTAGTATAGCCCGGGGGAGCGAGCAGTACTTC. It yields the protein CASSIARGSEQYF.

In this sample, this clone turned up once. The V and J genes are TRBV4-3 and TRBJ2-5, with D perhaps matching TRBD1 (5 bases). V was cut by 0 bases and J by 5 bases, with 13 bases left in between. The V gene's germline CDR1 is LGHNA and CDR2 YSLEER. There are 15 residues in the CDR3. This chain's CDR3 is CASSQDPQGQETQYF. DNA for the CDR3: TGCGCCAGCAGCCAAGATCCCCAGGGCCAGGAGACCCAGTACTTC.

This chain uses TRBV6-5 with TRBJ1-3; D is ambiguous. Trimming shortened V by 2 bases and J by 2 bases, and 7 bases separated the two germline ends. The CDR3 consists of 14 residues. Germline V gives CDR1 MNHEY, CDR2 SVGAGI. The CDR3 DNA reads TGTGCCAGCAGTTACAAGGAACCTGGAAACACCATATATTTT. It specifies CASSYKEPGNTIYF.

V gene TRBV9 combines with J gene TRBJ1-4; D perhaps matches TRBD1 (5 bases). Germline loops: CDR1 SGDLS, CDR2 YYNGEE. Trimming shortened V by 0 bases and J by 8 bases, and 11 bases separated the two germline ends. This CDR3 has 14 amino acids. The CDR3: CASSVGQGEEKLFF. The CDR3 DNA is TGTGCCAGCAGCGTAGGGCAGGGAGAAGAAAAACTGTTTTTT.

The chain recombines TRBV11-2 with TRBJ2-7; D is possibly TRBD1 or TRBD2 (5 bases each). With 5 bases removed from V and 7 bases from J, the gap between germline ends came to 21 bases. This CDR3 spans 15 amino acids. The V gene's germline CDR1 is SGHAT and CDR2 FQNNGV. The CDR3: CASSPTGQGAYEQYF. The CDR3, as DNA: TGTGCCAGCAGCCCGACGGGGCAGGGAGCTTATGAGCAGTACTTC.

The V call is TRBV6-4, the J call TRBJ2-1, with a weak D call TRBD2 (6 bases). Looked up from germline, CDR1 is MRHNA and CDR2 is SNTAGT. CDR3 length equals 14 residues. V was pared by 0 bases and J by 4 bases, with 7 bases between. The CDR3 DNA follows: TGTGCCAGCAGTGACTCCGCGGGATACAATGAGCAGTTCTTC. Residues: CASSDSAGYNEQFF.

The chain couples TRBV28 to TRBJ2-7, with TRBD1 identical over 12 bases. The CDR3 length is 15 residues. Germline CDR1 is MDHEN and CDR2 is SYDVKM. Trimming at V came to 10 bases and at J to 7 bases, leaving 14 bases not matched to a gene. Here the CDR3 reads CATAIPGQGAEEQYF. CDR3 coding DNA: TGTGCCACCGCGATACCGGGACAGGGGGCAGAAGAGCAGTACTTC.

The chain combines TRBV7-6 with TRBJ2-7, with 10 nucleotides matching TRBD1. The CDR3 has 15 amino acids. V trimming: 0 bases; J trimming: 4 bases; junction bases outside the gene matches: 3. Germline V gene sequence: CDR1 SGHVS, CDR2 FNYEAQ. CDR3 region: CASSLADRGRYEQYF. CDR3 sequence (DNA): TGTGCCAGCAGCTTAGCTGACAGGGGGCGATACGAGCAGTACTTC.

The chain recombines TRBV6-6 with TRBJ2-7, with TRBD2 matching over 8 bases. CDR3 length: 14 amino acids. Trimming cost V 5 bases and J 5 bases; bases outside gene matches: 8. CDR1 and CDR2 (germline): MNHNY, SVGAGI (reference sequence). The CDR3 nucleotides read TGTGCCAGCAGTCCTGGGACTAGACGGGACGAGCAGTACTTC. It specifies CASSPGTRRDEQYF.